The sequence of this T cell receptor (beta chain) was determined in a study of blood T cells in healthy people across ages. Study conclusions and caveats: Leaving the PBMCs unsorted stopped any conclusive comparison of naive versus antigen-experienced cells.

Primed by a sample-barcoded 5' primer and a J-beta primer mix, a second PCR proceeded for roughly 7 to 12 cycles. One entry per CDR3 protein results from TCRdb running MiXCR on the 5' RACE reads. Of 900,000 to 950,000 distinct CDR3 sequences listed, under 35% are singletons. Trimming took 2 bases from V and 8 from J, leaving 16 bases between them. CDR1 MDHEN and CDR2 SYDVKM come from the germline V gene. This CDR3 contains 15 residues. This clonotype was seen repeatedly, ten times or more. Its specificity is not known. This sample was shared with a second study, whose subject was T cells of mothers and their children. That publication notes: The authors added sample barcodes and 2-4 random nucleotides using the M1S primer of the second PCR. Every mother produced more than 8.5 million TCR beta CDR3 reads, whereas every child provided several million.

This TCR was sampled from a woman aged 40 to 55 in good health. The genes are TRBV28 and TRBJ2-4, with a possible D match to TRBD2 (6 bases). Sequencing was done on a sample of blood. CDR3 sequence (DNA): TGTGCCAGCAGTTTAAAGGGGACTGGAGGTCACATTCAGTACTTC. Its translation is CASSLKGTGGHIQYF.